These T cell receptor beta chains were read from a single sample in a study of T cell responses to AZD1222 COVID-19 vaccine. Clones were read by immunoSEQ multiplex PCR, and TCRdb kept only the in-frame ones, dropping some. Seen here are about 130,000 clones, 85% to 90% observed once, and the top ten hold less than 15%. The input for sequencing was peripheral blood, taken on day 0 of AZD1222 vaccination. The origin of the receptors is an adult in good health. CDR3s leave out the opening cysteine and the closing phenylalanine or tryptophan.

v_call: TRBV30; cdr3_aa: AWTQGQGEYEQY
v_call: TRBV7-7; cdr3_aa: ATQGALGELF
v_call: TRBV3-1/TRBV3-2; cdr3_aa: AMGQGVRRGYT
v_call: TRBV19; cdr3_aa: ASSRTASGNTIY
v_call: TRBV23-1; cdr3_aa: ASSHRQGMGTGELF
v_call: TRBV5-1; cdr3_aa: ASSLGHNSYEQY
v_call: TRBV10-3; cdr3_aa: AISESRGGVDQPQH
v_call: TRBV12-5; cdr3_aa: ASGLVDYGYT
v_call: TRBV24-1; cdr3_aa: ATSDLRQGTTNEKLF
v_call: TRBV11-2; cdr3_aa: ASRPTGTGNEQY
v_call: TRBV27; cdr3_aa: ASSGLQTTEKLF
v_call: TRBV28; cdr3_aa: ASREGSSPLH
v_call: TRBV5-8; cdr3_aa: ASSLGQGGNTIY
v_call: TRBV28; cdr3_aa: ASSLVGGRVYGYT
v_call: TRBV6-4; cdr3_aa: ATSRVSNYGYT
v_call: TRBV30; cdr3_aa: AWSVVRVGGYT
v_call: TRBV4-1; cdr3_aa: ASSLGTGGQPQH
v_call: TRBV4-3; cdr3_aa: ASSSTTSGGIDTNTGELF
v_call: TRBV5-4; cdr3_aa: ASSLSLNTEAF
v_call: TRBV3-1/TRBV3-2; cdr3_aa: ASSQVTRNSPLH
v_call: TRBV9; cdr3_aa: ASSVALVGELF
v_call: TRBV9; cdr3_aa: ASSVGTGTYEQY
v_call: TRBV7-8; cdr3_aa: ASRSRRGSYEQY
v_call: TRBV7-9; cdr3_aa: ASSYQVGEQY
v_call: TRBV2; cdr3_aa: AFSIRGPDPPGELF
v_call: TRBV6-2/TRBV6-3; cdr3_aa: ASSYFVGTDTQY
v_call: TRBV6-2/TRBV6-3; cdr3_aa: ASSYRDNYEQY
v_call: TRBV3-1/TRBV3-2; cdr3_aa: ASRPPGFSPLH
v_call: TRBV9; cdr3_aa: ASSVVGGESYNEQF
v_call: TRBV5-4; cdr3_aa: ASSPPQGLAYGYT
v_call: TRBV27; cdr3_aa: ASSLRSSYNEQF
v_call: TRBV4-1; cdr3_aa: ASSQRADSNQPQH
v_call: TRBV5-1; cdr3_aa: ASSSGQGGSDTQY
v_call: TRBV7-7; cdr3_aa: ASSSGLAVTDTQY
v_call: TRBV11-2; cdr3_aa: ASRSQRLAGGPRTGELF
v_call: TRBV20-1; cdr3_aa: SASRQEVNEQY
v_call: TRBV9; cdr3_aa: ASSATGDPAYYEQY
v_call: TRBV6-5; cdr3_aa: ASSYAHQGYEQY
v_call: TRBV7-2; cdr3_aa: ASSQRAEFYEQY
v_call: TRBV12-3/TRBV12-4; cdr3_aa: ASRFRETGELF
v_call: TRBV7-3; cdr3_aa: ASSPPPEQF
v_call: TRBV4-2; cdr3_aa: ASSQAGTQNEKLF
v_call: TRBV5-1; cdr3_aa: ASSLAHHSTTGDTQY
v_call: TRBV21-1; cdr3_aa: ASSKVVGGPHTDTQY
v_call: TRBV27; cdr3_aa: ASRMGLYNEQF